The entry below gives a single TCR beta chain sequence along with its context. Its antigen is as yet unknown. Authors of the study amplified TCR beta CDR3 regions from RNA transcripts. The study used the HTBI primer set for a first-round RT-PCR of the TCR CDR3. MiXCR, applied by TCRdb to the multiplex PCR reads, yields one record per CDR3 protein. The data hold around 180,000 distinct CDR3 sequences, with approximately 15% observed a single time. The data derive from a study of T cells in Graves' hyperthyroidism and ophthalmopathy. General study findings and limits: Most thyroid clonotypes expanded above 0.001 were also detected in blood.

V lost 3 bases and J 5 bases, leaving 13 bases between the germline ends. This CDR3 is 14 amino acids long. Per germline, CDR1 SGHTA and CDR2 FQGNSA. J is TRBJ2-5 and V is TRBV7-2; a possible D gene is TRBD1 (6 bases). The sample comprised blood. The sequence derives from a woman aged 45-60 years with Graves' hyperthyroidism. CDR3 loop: CASSFARQVETQYF. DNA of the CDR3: TGTGCCAGCAGCTTCGCGAGACAGGTGGAGACCCAGTACTTC.